What follows are 10 T cell receptor beta chains derived from one specimen sequenced in a study of T-cell memory formation after mild COVID-19 (dated by TCRdb to the early 2020s). Library preparation used 5' RACE. This sample was sequenced with an Illumina NovaSeq 6000. In TCRdb, the public reads were trimmed at Q25 with fastp and aligned with MiXCR, with productive beta chains retained. Every CDR3 protein is listed once, alongside the most common genes and DNA of its rows. For this sample the table gives 550,000 to 700,000 distinct CDR3 sequences, of which about a sixth were detected only once. Of the sample, 12% is held by the ten largest clones. The sequenced sample was PBMCs or a T cell subset sorted from them (not recorded which). The receptors come from an adult woman who had mild COVID-19 (a few samples of this study predate the infection). The sample titles of this study are shuffled in the database, so cell type and time point are left out; the donor was told from shared clones.

This clonotype has just a few counts. This chain connects TRBV4-1 to TRBJ2-1; TRBD1 is a possible D gene (6 bases). The CDR3 has 18 residues. Germline lookup yields CDR1 MGHRA and CDR2 YSYEKL. Trimming removed 1 base at V and 5 bases at J, with 21 bases between. The DNA for the CDR3 is TGCGCCAGCAGCCAAGGGGAAATATTGTGGGGGCCTCACAATGAGCAGTTCTTC. Its translation: CASSQGEILWGPHNEQFF.

The chain couples TRBV4-1 to TRBJ1-2; 8 bases map to TRBD1. The trim removed 5 bases at V and 7 bases at J, leaving 6 bases unmatched. The CDR3 is 13 amino acids. Germline values: CDR1 MGHRA, CDR2 YSYEKL. CDR3: CASSTTGTGGYTF. DNA for the CDR3: TGCGCCAGCAGCACTACCGGGACAGGTGGCTACACCTTC.

The table lists this clonotype with a few counts. The rearrangement links TRBV18 to TRBJ2-2; no clear D gene. Germline assignment: CDR1 KGHSH and CDR2 LQKENI. CDR3 size: 16 residues. V lost 3 bases and J lost 0, with 11 bases in between. The chain's CDR3 is CASSPTAGSNTGELFF. The CDR3 region has the DNA TGTGCCAGCTCACCGACGGCCGGGTCGAACACCGGGGAGCTGTTTTTT.

The chain has TRBV20-1 and TRBJ1-2; 8 bases agree with TRBD1. Germline values: CDR1 DFQATT, CDR2 SNEGSKA (reference sequence). V was clipped by 1 base and J by 4 bases; unmatched bases: 5. The CDR3 extends over 14 amino acids. CDR3 sequence reads: CSARVEQGGYGYTF. CDR3 coding DNA: TGCAGTGCTAGAGTTGAACAGGGGGGCTATGGCTACACCTTC.

The J gene is TRBJ2-1, the V gene TRBV5-1; 7 positions agree with TRBD2. CDR3 size: 16 residues. J lost 6 bases, V lost 4 bases, and 13 bases had no gene match. CDR1 is SGHRS and CDR2 is YFSETQ in the germline V gene. In DNA, the CDR3 is TGCGCCAGCAGCCTAACTAGCGTGGGAGTGGTCAATGAGCAGTTCTTC. It codes for CASSLTSVGVVNEQFF.

The V and J genes are TRBV29-1 and TRBJ2-7; 8 positions match TRBD2. The germline V gene has CDR1 SQVTM and CDR2 ANQGSEA. The CDR3 contains 14 residues. With 6 bases clipped from V and 4 bases from J, the junction kept 11 bases outside the gene matches. The CDR3 nucleotides are TGCAGCGTCACGGAGAGCGGGAGAAGTTACGAGCAGTACTTC. It encodes CSVTESGRSYEQYF.

The chain couples TRBV18 to TRBJ2-1, with 9 bases identical to TRBD1. V shed 1 base, J shed 7 bases, and the junction held 8 bases outside the gene matches. Per germline, CDR1 KGHSH and CDR2 LQKENI. The CDR3 spans 16 residues. Here the CDR3 DNA reads TGTGCCAGCTCACCACTGCAACAGGGGGCGCGGAATGAGCAGTTCTTC. It is translated as CASSPLQQGARNEQFF.

CDR3 DNA: TGCGCCAGCAGCTCCGGAGGGACAGATAATTCACCCCTCCACTTT. Protein sequence: CASSSGGTDNSPLHF. The rearrangement joins TRBV5-1 to TRBJ1-6, with 7 positions matching TRBD1. V trimming: 3 bases; J trimming: 5 bases; junction bases outside the gene matches: 5. Per germline, CDR1 SGHRS and CDR2 YFSETQ. The CDR3 loop spans 15 amino acids.

This chain connects TRBV5-1 to TRBJ2-4; 9 nucleotides line up with TRBD1. Per the germline V gene, CDR1 is SGHRS and CDR2 is YFSETQ. The CDR3 is made up of 18 amino acids. Losses at the gene ends were 4 bases for V and 0 bases for J; bases not matched to a gene: 11. DNA for the CDR3: TGCGCCAGCAGCCCAGGGACAGGGATCGGGTTAGCCAAAAACATTCAGTACTTC. Translated: CASSPGTGIGLAKNIQYF.

The gene calls are TRBV20-1 and TRBJ2-3, with D maybe TRBD2 (5 bases). Per the germline V gene, CDR1 is DFQATT and CDR2 is SNEGSKA (reference sequence). This CDR3 is 13 amino acids long. Trimming shortened V by 1 base and J by 3 bases, and 8 bases separated the two germline ends. For the CDR3, the DNA is TGCAGTGCTAGAGCCAGCGGAACAGATACGCAGTATTTT. This gives the protein CSARASGTDTQYF.